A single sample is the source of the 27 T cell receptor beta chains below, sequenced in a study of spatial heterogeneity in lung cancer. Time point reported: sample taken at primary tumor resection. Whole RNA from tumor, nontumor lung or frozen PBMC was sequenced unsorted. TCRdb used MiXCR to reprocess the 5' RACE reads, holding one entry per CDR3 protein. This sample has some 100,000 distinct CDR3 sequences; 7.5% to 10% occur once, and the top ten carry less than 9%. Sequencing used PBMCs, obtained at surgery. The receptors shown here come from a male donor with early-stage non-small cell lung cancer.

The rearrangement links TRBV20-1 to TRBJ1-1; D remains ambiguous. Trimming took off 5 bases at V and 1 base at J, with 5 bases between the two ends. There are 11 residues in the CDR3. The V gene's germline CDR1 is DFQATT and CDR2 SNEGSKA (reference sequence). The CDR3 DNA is TGCAGTGCTGTAAAGAACACTGAAGCTTTCTTT. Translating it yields CSAVKNTEAFF.

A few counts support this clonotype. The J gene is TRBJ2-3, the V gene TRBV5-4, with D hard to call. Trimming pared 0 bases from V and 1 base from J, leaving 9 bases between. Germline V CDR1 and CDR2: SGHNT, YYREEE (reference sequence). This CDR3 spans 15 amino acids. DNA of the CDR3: TGTGCCAGCAGCTTGGAGGCTTTTGGCACAGATACGCAGTATTTT. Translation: CASSLEAFGTDTQYF.

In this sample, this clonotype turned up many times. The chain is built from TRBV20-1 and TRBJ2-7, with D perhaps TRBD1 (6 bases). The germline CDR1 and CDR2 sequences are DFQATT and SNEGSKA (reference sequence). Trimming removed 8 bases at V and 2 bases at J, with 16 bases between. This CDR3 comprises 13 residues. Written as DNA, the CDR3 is TGCAGTTCATCCAGGGGACGGACCTACGAGCAGTACTTC. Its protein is CSSSRGRTYEQYF.

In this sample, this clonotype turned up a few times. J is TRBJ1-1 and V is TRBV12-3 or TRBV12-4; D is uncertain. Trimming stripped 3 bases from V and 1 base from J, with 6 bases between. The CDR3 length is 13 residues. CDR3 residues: CASSLVKNTEAFF. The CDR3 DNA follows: TGTGCCAGCAGTTTGGTGAAGAACACTGAAGCTTTCTTT.

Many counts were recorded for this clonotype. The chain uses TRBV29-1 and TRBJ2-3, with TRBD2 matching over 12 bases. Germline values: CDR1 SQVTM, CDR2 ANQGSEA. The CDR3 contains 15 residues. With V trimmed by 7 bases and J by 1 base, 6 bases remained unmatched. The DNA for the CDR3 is TGCAGCGCCCAAGGACTAGCGGGACGCACAGATACGCAGTATTTT. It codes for CSAQGLAGRTDTQYF.

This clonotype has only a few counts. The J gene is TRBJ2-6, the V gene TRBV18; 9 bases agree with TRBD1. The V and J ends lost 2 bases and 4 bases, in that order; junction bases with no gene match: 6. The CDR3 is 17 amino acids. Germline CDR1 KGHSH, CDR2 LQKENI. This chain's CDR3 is CASSPWTGEGGANVLTF. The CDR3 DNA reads TGTGCCAGCTCACCATGGACAGGGGAGGGAGGGGCCAACGTCCTGACTTTC. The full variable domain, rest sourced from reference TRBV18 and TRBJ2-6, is NAGVMQNPRHLVRRRGQEARLRCSPMKGHSHVYWYRQLPEEGLKFMVYLQKENIIDESGMPKERFSAEFPKEGPSILRIQQVVRGDSAAYFCASSPWTGEGGANVLTFGAGSRLTVL.

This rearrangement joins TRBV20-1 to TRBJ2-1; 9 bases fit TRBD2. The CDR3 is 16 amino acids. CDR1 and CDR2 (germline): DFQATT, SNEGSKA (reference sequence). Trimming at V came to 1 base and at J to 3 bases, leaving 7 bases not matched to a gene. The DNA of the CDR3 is TGCAGTGCTAGAGGAATTCGACTAGCGGTCTACAATGAGCAGTTCTTC. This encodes CSARGIRLAVYNEQFF.

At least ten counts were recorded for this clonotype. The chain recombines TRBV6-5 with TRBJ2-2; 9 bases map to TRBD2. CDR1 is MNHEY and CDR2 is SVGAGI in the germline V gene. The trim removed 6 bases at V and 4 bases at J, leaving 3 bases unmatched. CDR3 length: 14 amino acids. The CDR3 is CASSKTSGTGELFF. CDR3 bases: TGTGCCAGCAGCAAGACTAGCGGCACCGGGGAGCTGTTTTTT.

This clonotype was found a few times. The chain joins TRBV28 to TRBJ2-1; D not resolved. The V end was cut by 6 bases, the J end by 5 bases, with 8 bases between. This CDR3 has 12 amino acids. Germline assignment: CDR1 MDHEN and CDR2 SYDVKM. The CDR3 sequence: CASRIGDNEQFF. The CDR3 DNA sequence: TGTGCCAGCAGGATAGGCGACAATGAGCAGTTCTTC.

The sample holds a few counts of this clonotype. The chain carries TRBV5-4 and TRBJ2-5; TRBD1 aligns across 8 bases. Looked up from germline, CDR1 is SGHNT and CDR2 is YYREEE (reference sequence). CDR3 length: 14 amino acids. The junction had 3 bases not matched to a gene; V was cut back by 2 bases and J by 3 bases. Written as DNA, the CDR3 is TGTGCCAGCAGCTTTCCGACAGGGGAAGAGACCCAGTACTTC. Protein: CASSFPTGEETQYF.

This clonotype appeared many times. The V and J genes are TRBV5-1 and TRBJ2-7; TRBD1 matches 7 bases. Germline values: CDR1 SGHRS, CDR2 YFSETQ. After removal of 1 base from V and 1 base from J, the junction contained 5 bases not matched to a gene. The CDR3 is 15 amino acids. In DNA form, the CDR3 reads TGCGCCAGCAGCTTGCGGGACAGCAGTTCCTACGAGCAGTACTTC. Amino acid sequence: CASSLRDSSSYEQYF.

CDR3 sequence: CSAAKKETQYF. The CDR3 coding sequence is TGCAGCGCCGCGAAGAAGGAGACCCAGTACTTC. The chain links TRBV29-1 to TRBJ2-5; D gene ambiguous. Trimming took 7 bases from V and 5 from J, leaving 11 bases between them. The CDR3 totals 11 residues. Germline V gene lookup returns CDR1 SQVTM and CDR2 ANQGSEA. Variable domain in full (rest from reference TRBV29-1 and TRBJ2-5): SAVISQKPSRDICQRGTSLTIQCQVDSQVTMMFWYRQQPGQSLTLIATANQGSEATYESGFVIDKFPISRPNLTFSTLTVSNMSPEDSSIYLCSAAKKETQYFGPGTRLLVL.

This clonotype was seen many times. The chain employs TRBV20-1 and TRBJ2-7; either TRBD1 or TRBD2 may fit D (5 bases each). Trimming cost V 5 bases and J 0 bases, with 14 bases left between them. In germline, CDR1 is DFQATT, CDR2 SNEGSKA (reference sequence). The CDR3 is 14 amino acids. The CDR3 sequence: CSAYRDPNSYEQYF. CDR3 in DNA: TGCAGTGCTTACCGGGACCCAAACTCCTACGAGCAGTACTTC.

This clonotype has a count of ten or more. The CDR3 protein is CASSSRTSTDTQYF. For the CDR3, the DNA is TGTGCCAGCAGCTCGAGGACTAGCACAGATACGCAGTATTTT. The genes are TRBV9 and TRBJ2-3, with a possible D match to TRBD2 (5 bases). Germline assignment: CDR1 SGDLS and CDR2 YYNGEE. V lost 4 bases to trimming and J lost 0 bases, with 9 bases between them. This CDR3 spans 14 amino acids.

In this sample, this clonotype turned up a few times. CDR3 DNA sequence: TGTGCCAGCAGTTTATCTCTGGATGGCTACACCTTC. It is translated as CASSLSLDGYTF. J is TRBJ1-2 and V is TRBV28; D remains unclear. The germline CDR1 and CDR2 sequences are MDHEN and SYDVKM. V was clipped by 1 base and J by 6 bases, with 6 bases between them. The CDR3 sequence is 12 residues long.

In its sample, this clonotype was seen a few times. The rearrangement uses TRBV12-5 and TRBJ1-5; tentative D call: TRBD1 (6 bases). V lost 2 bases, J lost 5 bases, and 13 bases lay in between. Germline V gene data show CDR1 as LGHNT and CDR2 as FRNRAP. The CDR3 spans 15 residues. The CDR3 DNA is TGTGCTAGTGGTTTGACAGGGCCGGGAGATCAGCCCCAGCATTTT. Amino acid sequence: CASGLTGPGDQPQHF.

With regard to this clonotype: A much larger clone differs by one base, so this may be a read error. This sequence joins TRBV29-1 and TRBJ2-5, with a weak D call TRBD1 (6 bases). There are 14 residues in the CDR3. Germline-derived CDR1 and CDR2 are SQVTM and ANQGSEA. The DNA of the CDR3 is TGCAGCGTACTAGGGGGATCGGCCCAAGAGTCCCAGTACTTC. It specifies CSVLGGSAQESQYF.

The DNA for the CDR3 is TGCAGCGTGAGACAGGGAGGCAATCAGCCCCAGCATTTT. Its protein is CSVRQGGNQPQHF. This rearrangement joins TRBV29-1 to TRBJ1-5, with TRBD1 matching 7 bases. Germline assignment: CDR1 SQVTM and CDR2 ANQGSEA. The CDR3 loop spans 13 amino acids. The ends lost 6 bases at V and 2 bases at J; junction bases unmatched: 4.

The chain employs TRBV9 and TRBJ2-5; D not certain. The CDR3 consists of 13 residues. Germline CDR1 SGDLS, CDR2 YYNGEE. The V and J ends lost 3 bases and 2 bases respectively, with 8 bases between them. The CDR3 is CASSARSQETQYF. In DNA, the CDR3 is TGTGCCAGCAGCGCCCGCTCTCAAGAGACCCAGTACTTC.

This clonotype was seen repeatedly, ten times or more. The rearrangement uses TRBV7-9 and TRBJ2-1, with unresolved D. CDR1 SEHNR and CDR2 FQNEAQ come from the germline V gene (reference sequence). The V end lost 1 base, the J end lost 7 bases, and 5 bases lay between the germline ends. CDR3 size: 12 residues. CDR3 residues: CASSLVANEQFF. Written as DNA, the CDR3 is TGTGCCAGCAGCTTAGTCGCGAATGAGCAGTTCTTC.

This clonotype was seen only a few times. The CDR3 DNA reads as TGTGCCAGCTCACCACGAACTAGCGGGGTGGATACGCAGTATTTT. Encoded protein: CASSPRTSGVDTQYF. The V gene is TRBV18, the J gene TRBJ2-3; 10 positions agree with TRBD2. Germline V lookup: CDR1 KGHSH, CDR2 LQKENI. The CDR3 length is 15 residues. V shed 1 base, J shed 6 bases, and the junction held 4 bases outside the gene matches.

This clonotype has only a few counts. CDR3 residues: CASSRFPPPDTQYF. The CDR3 region has the DNA TGTGCCAGCAGTCGGTTCCCCCCCCCAGATACGCAGTATTTT. This chain links TRBV14 with TRBJ2-3, with unresolved D. The germline V gene encodes CDR1 SGHDN and CDR2 FVKESK. Trimming left V 6 bases short and J 4 bases short, with 14 bases between. The CDR3 spans 14 residues.

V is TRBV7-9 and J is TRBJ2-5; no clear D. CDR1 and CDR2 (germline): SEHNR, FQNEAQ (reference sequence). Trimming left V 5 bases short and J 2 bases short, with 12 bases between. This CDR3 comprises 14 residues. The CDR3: CASSTSLPQETQYF. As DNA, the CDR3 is TGTGCCAGCAGCACGAGCCTGCCTCAAGAGACCCAGTACTTC.

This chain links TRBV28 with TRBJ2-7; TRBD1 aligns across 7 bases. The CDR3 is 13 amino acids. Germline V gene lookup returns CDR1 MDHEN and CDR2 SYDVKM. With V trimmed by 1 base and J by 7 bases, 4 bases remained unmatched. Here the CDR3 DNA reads TGTGCCAGCAGTTTATATACAGGGGTAGAGCAGTACTTC. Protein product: CASSLYTGVEQYF. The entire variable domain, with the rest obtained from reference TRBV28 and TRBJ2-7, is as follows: DVKVTQSSRYLVKRTGEKVFLECVQDMDHENMFWYRQDPGLGLRLIYFSYDVKMKEKGDIPEGYSVSREKKERFSLILESASTNQTSMYLCASSLYTGVEQYFGPGTRLTVT.

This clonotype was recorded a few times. The CDR3 sequence: CASSRLTSGGPPYNEQFF. CDR3 coding DNA: TGTGCCAGCAGCCGACTGACTAGCGGGGGGCCTCCCTACAATGAGCAGTTCTTC. The chain uses TRBV11-1 and TRBJ2-1, with 13 bases lining up with TRBD2. The ends lost 5 bases at V and 2 bases at J; junction bases unmatched: 9. The CDR3 is made up of 18 amino acids. CDR1 and CDR2 from the germline V gene are SGHAT and FQDESV (reference sequence).

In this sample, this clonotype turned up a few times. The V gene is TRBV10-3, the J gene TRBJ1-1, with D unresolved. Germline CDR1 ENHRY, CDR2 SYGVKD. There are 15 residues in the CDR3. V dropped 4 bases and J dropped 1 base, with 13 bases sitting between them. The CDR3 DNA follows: TGTGCCATCAGTGTAAGGGTAAGCACGAACACTGAAGCTTTCTTT. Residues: CAISVRVSTNTEAFF.

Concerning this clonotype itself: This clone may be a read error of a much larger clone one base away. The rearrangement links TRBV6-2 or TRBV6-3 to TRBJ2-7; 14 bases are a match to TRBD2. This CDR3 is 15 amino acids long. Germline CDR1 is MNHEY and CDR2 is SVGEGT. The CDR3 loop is CASSTGLAGAYKQYF. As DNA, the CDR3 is TGTGCCAGCAGTACGGGACTAGCGGGGGCCTACAAGCAGTACTTC.